This section outlines one T cell receptor (beta chain) sequence together with its context. The table came from immunoSEQ multiplex PCR; TCRdb's copy has only in-frame clones and leaves some out. The profile shows around 200,000 clones, around 84% of them singletons. This sample was taken from a study of blood T cell repertoires in COVID-19. This CDR3 spans 13 amino acids. The ends were cut back, 11 bases at V and 3 bases at J, with 16 bases in the middle. Germline loops: CDR1 LNHDA, CDR2 SQIVND (reference sequence). The origin of this receptor is a middle-aged man with active or convalescent COVID-19. The chain recombines TRBV19 with TRBJ1-1; no reliable D call. Input material: peripheral blood. The CDR3 here is CAPHKSGDTEAFF. As DNA, the CDR3 is TGTGCCCCTCACAAGAGTGGAGACACTGAAGCTTTCTTT. The whole variable domain, remainder taken from reference TRBV19 and TRBJ1-1, is DGGITQSPKYLFRKEGQNVTLSCEQNLNHDAMYWYRQDPGQGLRLIYYSQIVNDFQKGDIAEGYSVSREKKESFPLTVTSAQKNPTAFYLCAPHKSGDTEAFFGQGTRLTVV.